This T cell receptor (beta chain) was documented in a study of radiation and T cells in renal cell carcinoma. Concerning this clone: Its antigen is as yet unknown.

V was pared by 1 base and J by 3 bases, with 10 bases between. Germline values: CDR1 SGHRS, CDR2 YFSETQ. The CDR3 runs to 14 residues. Time point here: baseline pretreatment blood. Treatment meaning: 15 Gy SBRT to primary tumor, nephrectomy 4 weeks later. Profiled with immunoSEQ multiplex PCR; TCRdb holds only in-frame clones, not every one. The repertoire holds 110,000 to 150,000 clones, roughly 83% seen once, with less than 25% in the top ten. Overall study findings and caveats: From baseline, blood top tumor clonotypes peaked at 2 weeks post-radiation.

V and J are TRBV5-1 and TRBJ1-2, with D possibly matching TRBD1 (6 bases). The receptor's source is a woman in her 50s with renal cell carcinoma. Source: blood, taken from a patient whose treatment included radiotherapy and nephrectomy. The CDR3 here is CASSLRQADYGYTF. The CDR3 DNA sequence: TGCGCCAGCAGCTTGCGACAGGCCGACTATGGCTACACCTTC.